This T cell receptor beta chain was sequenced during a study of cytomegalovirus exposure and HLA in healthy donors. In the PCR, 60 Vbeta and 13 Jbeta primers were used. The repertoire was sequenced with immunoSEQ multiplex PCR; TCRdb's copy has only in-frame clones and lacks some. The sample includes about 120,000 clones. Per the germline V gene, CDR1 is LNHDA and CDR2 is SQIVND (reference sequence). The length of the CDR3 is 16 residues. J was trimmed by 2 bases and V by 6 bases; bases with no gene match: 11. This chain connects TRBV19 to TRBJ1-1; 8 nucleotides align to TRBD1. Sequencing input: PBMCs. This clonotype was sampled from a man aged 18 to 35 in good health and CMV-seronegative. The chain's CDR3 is CASRLRTGNVNTEAFF. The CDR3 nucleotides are TGTGCCAGTAGGTTACGGACAGGGAACGTAAACACTGAAGCTTTCTTT.